The entry below gives a single T cell receptor beta chain sequence along with its context. V lost 6 bases to trimming and J lost 4 bases, with 13 bases between them. The germline V gene has CDR1 WSHSY and CDR2 SAAADI. The CDR3 sequence is 13 residues long. The sample is drawn from a study of shared T cell receptors in the human thymus. Profiling relied on immunoSEQ multiplex PCR, and the TCRdb table lists in-frame clones only, not all of them. Found here are hundreds of thousands of clones, about 89% of them singletons; the top ten hold about 0.0094%. These data also featured in a second study, about human thymus T cells.

The clonotype comes from a boy under two years old with a congenital heart defect. Sequences were obtained from thymocytes. This rearrangement joins TRBV10-2 to TRBJ2-7; perhaps TRBD2 as D (5 bases). CDR3 sequence: CASRGELEYEQYF. As DNA, the CDR3 is TGCGCCAGCAGAGGCGAACTAGAATACGAGCAGTACTTC.